Detailed here is one TCR beta chain. TCRdb fed the 5' RACE reads into MiXCR, producing one record per CDR3 protein. Here the sample spans nearly 350,000 distinct CDR3 sequences, 14% to 15% being singletons. The entry originates in a study of CD8 T cells in ankylosing spondylitis. The CDR3 has 18 amino acids. Per germline, CDR1 MGHRA and CDR2 YSYEKL. Trimming cost V 2 bases and J 0 bases; bases outside gene matches: 9. This TCR was sampled from a male donor with ankylosing spondylitis or in good health (not recorded which). The genes are TRBV4-1 and TRBJ2-1; TRBD2 matches at 8 bases. The sample taken for sequencing was blood, either unsorted or a sorted T cell fraction (not recorded which). For the CDR3, the DNA is TGCGCCAGCAGCCAATGGGCGGGGGGCCCCCACTCCTACAATGAGCAGTTCTTC. Protein: CASSQWAGGPHSYNEQFF.